This T cell receptor (beta chain) is from a study of CD8 T cells in Susac syndrome. The CDR3 extends over 16 amino acids. Germline V gives CDR1 SEHNR, CDR2 FQNEAQ (reference sequence). Trimming took off 5 bases at V and 2 bases at J, with 19 bases between the two ends. Random hexamers were used to reverse transcribe the RNA input (roughly 0.5 to 1 ug). TCRdb re-analysed the immunoSEQ multiplex PCR reads in MiXCR, keeping a single row per CDR3 protein. The profile shows approximately 180,000 distinct CDR3 sequences, 90% to 97% of them singletons. Sequencing was performed on CD4+ T cells from PBMCs. The clonotype was recovered from a human donor with multiple sclerosis. The chain uses TRBV7-9 and TRBJ2-7; TRBD2 is a possible D gene (5 bases). As DNA, the CDR3 is TGTGCCAGCAGCCGTTTGAGGGTCCCCCAAACCTACGAGCAGTACTTC. Amino acids: CASSRLRVPQTYEQYF.